This T cell receptor beta chain was recovered during a study of blood T cell repertoires in COVID-19. Some clones are missing from TCRdb's copy, which holds only in-frame ones; the method was immunoSEQ multiplex PCR. The profile shows some 350,000 clones, more than 70% of them singletons. This TCR derives from a woman aged 65 to 85 with COVID-19, enrolled during active disease. Source material: peripheral blood.

The CDR3, as DNA: TGTGCCAGCAGCTTGGAGGGGGCGTTAAGATACGAGCAGTACTTC. Protein sequence: CASSLEGALRYEQYF. The J gene is TRBJ2-7, the V gene TRBV5-4; 7 bases match TRBD1. CDR1 and CDR2 from the germline V gene are SGHNT and YYREEE (reference sequence). V was pared by 0 bases and J by 4 bases, with 7 bases of the junction left unmatched. The CDR3 consists of 15 residues.